These 21 T cell receptor beta chains originate from one sample sequenced in a study of CD8 T cells in ankylosing spondylitis. Study findings and constraints: Several highly homologous variants made up a TCR beta motif, and this motif appeared characteristic of ankylosing spondylitis blood.

TCRdb reanalysed the 5' RACE reads using MiXCR and keeps one entry per CDR3 protein. This table holds 650,000 to 800,000 distinct CDR3 sequences, under 20% found once. These receptors lack a known antigen. Sample: blood, either unsorted or a sorted T cell fraction (not recorded which). The receptor source for this set is a male donor with ankylosing spondylitis.

This chain connects TRBV7-3 to TRBJ1-1; D is undetermined. This CDR3 has 14 amino acids. The ends were cut back, 5 bases at V and 4 bases at J, with 14 bases in the middle. Germline V gene sequence: CDR1 SGHTA, CDR2 FQGTGA. The DNA of the CDR3 is TGTGCCAGCAGCGAATATGGGCTCGGCACTGAAGCTTTCTTT. Protein sequence: CASSEYGLGTEAFF.

This clonotype was observed a few times. J is TRBJ2-2 and V is TRBV7-3; TRBD1 aligns across 7 bases. This CDR3 comprises 14 residues. Unmatched junction bases numbered 8, after V lost 7 bases and J lost 6 bases. In germline, CDR1 is SGHTA, CDR2 FQGTGA. CDR3 nucleotides: TGTGCCAGCATGCAGGGGGTGATTCCCGGGGAGCTGTTTTTT. It encodes CASMQGVIPGELFF.

The chain has TRBV6-1 and TRBJ2-5, with D possibly called TRBD1 or TRBD2 (5 bases each). The CDR3 is 14 residues long. Trimming removed 6 bases at V and 5 bases at J, with 16 bases between. The V gene's germline CDR1 is MNHNS and CDR2 SASEGT. The CDR3: CASSTGRQTETQYF. CDR3 sequence (DNA): TGTGCCAGCAGCACGGGACGGCAGACCGAGACCCAGTACTTC.

The chain joins TRBV12-3 or TRBV12-4 to TRBJ1-4; D call uncertain. CDR3 length equals 13 residues. The V gene lost 5 bases and the J gene lost 8 bases, with 12 bases spanning the gap. CDR3 sequence: CASSPNLGEKLFF. CDR3 DNA sequence: TGTGCCAGCAGTCCGAACCTGGGGGAAAAACTGTTTTTT.

This clonotype was seen repeatedly, ten times or more. This chain uses TRBV29-1 with TRBJ2-5, with 10 positions matching TRBD2. The CDR3 contains 13 residues. J was trimmed by 4 bases and V by 4 bases; bases with no gene match: 3. Germline CDR1 and CDR2: SQVTM and ANQGSEA. The CDR3 nucleotides are TGCAGCGTTGGCAGCGGGAGGGGAGAGACCCAGTACTTC. It is translated as CSVGSGRGETQYF.

This clonotype was observed many times. The J gene is TRBJ1-6, the V gene TRBV5-1, with 7 bases fitting TRBD1. J gave up 8 bases and V 5 bases, and 7 bases lay outside the gene matches. Germline V CDR1 and CDR2: SGHRS, YFSETQ. The CDR3 spans 14 residues. In nucleotides, the CDR3 is TGCGCCAGCAGACAGCCGGGACAGTATTCACCCCTCCACTTT. It encodes CASRQPGQYSPLHF.

This chain connects TRBV6-1 to TRBJ2-1, with D maybe TRBD1 (5 bases). This CDR3 comprises 14 residues. Trimming stripped 7 bases from V and 4 bases from J, with 14 bases between. CDR1 and CDR2 (germline): MNHNS, SASEGT. The CDR3 is CASTPGHPYNEQFF. For the CDR3, the DNA is TGTGCCAGCACCCCAGGACATCCTTACAATGAGCAGTTCTTC.

The chain carries TRBV9 and TRBJ2-1; TRBD2 matches at 8 bases. Germline trimming cut 3 bases from V and 7 bases from J; bases unmatched to any gene: 12. The germline V gene encodes CDR1 SGDLS and CDR2 YYNGEE. The CDR3 has 16 residues. The CDR3 nucleotides are TGTGCCAGCAGCGCCTTAGCGGGAACCTACCAGAATGAGCAGTTCTTC. Its translation: CASSALAGTYQNEQFF.

This clonotype occurred a few times. The chain couples TRBV3-1 to TRBJ2-1, with 12 bases that match TRBD2. The CDR3 consists of 14 residues. Trimming at V came to 10 bases and at J to 7 bases, leaving 8 bases not matched to a gene. Germline CDR1 and CDR2: LGHDT and YNNKEL (reference sequence). The CDR3 loop reads CATSGLAGMNEQFF. The CDR3 DNA reads TGTGCCACCTCGGGACTAGCGGGTATGAATGAGCAGTTCTTC.

The chain joins TRBV7-8 to TRBJ2-1, with 9 nucleotides matching TRBD2. J lost 6 bases, V lost 5 bases, and 11 bases had no gene match. CDR1 and CDR2 (germline): SGHVS, FQNEAQ. There are 16 residues in the CDR3. CDR3 protein: CASSTRVSGGSNEQFF. Written as DNA, the CDR3 is TGTGCCAGCAGCACCCGCGTTAGCGGGGGTAGCAATGAGCAGTTCTTC. Looking up the rest from reference TRBV7-8 and TRBJ2-1 gives the full variable domain: GAGVSQSPRYKVAKRGQDVALRCDPISGHVSLFWYQQALGQGPEFLTYFQNEAQLDKSGLPSDRFFAERPEGSVSTLKIQRTQQEDSAVYLCASSTRVSGGSNEQFFGPGTRLTVL.

This rearrangement joins TRBV15 to TRBJ2-3; D is unresolved. The V and J ends lost 5 bases and 1 base respectively, with 13 bases between them. Germline V gives CDR1 LNHNV, CDR2 YYDKDF (reference sequence). This CDR3 contains 15 residues. The DNA for the CDR3 is TGTGCCACCAGCCCCAACCCTACCCGCACAGATACGCAGTATTTT. Its translation: CATSPNPTRTDTQYF.

J is TRBJ2-2 and V is TRBV12-3 or TRBV12-4, with 14 bases identical to TRBD2. V lost 3 bases, J lost 4 bases, and 13 bases stayed unmatched. The CDR3 sequence is 20 residues long. CDR3 amino acids: CASSFWTGRGLAGVTGELFF. The CDR3 DNA is TGTGCCAGCAGTTTTTGGACAGGGAGGGGACTAGCGGGAGTCACCGGGGAGCTGTTTTTT.

This clonotype appeared a few times. The chain recombines TRBV3-1 with TRBJ2-3; D unresolved. Trimming removed 0 bases at V and 1 base at J, with 8 bases between. The germline V gene encodes CDR1 LGHDT and CDR2 YNNKEL (reference sequence). The CDR3 length is 15 residues. CDR3 in DNA: TGTGCCAGCAGCCAAGATACCTTCCGCACAGATACGCAGTATTTT. Amino acid sequence: CASSQDTFRTDTQYF.

The chain recombines TRBV6-2 or TRBV6-3 with TRBJ2-2, with 12 bases aligning to TRBD2. Germline V gene sequence: CDR1 MNHEY, CDR2 SVGEGT. The CDR3 contains 13 residues. The V gene end was trimmed by 6 bases and the J gene end by 8 bases; junction bases not matched to a gene: 1. This CDR3 is CASRTSGRGELFF. CDR3 coding DNA: TGTGCCAGCAGGACTAGCGGGAGAGGGGAGCTGTTTTTT.

The sample holds a few counts of this clonotype. V usage is TRBV4-2 and J usage is TRBJ2-7; D is possibly TRBD1 or TRBD2 (5 bases each). V lost 1 base and J lost 4, with 20 bases in between. CDR3 size: 17 residues. Germline CDR1 reads LGHNA; CDR2 reads YNFKEQ. Written as DNA, the CDR3 is TGTGCCAGCAGCCAAGTCGGCCGGGACGACTTCCTATACGAGCAGTACTTC. Translating it yields CASSQVGRDDFLYEQYF.

The J gene is TRBJ2-3, the V gene TRBV29-1; D ambiguous. Looked up from germline, CDR1 is SQVTM and CDR2 is ANQGSEA. The germline V and J ends were trimmed by 3 bases and 4 bases, with 17 bases remaining between them. The CDR3 runs 15 residues. This CDR3 is CSVEWLVQPADTQYF. For the CDR3, the DNA is TGCAGCGTTGAGTGGCTAGTCCAACCGGCAGATACGCAGTATTTT.

The chain joins TRBV6-4 to TRBJ2-2; tentatively, D is TRBD2 (6 bases). The V end was cut by 3 bases, the J end by 0 bases, with 11 bases between. CDR3 length: 16 residues. The germline CDR1 and CDR2 sequences are MRHNA and SNTAGT. The CDR3 reads CASSEGGSSNTGELFF. The CDR3 DNA sequence: TGTGCCAGCAGTGAGGGGGGTAGCTCGAACACCGGGGAGCTGTTTTTT.

The rearrangement uses TRBV24-1 and TRBJ1-5; tentatively, D is TRBD1 (6 bases). The V gene lost 3 bases and the J gene lost 0 bases, with 11 bases spanning the gap. The CDR3 loop spans 16 amino acids. CDR1 KGHDR and CDR2 SFDVKD come from the germline V gene. The CDR3 here is CATSDAEGGSNQPQHF. The CDR3 coding sequence is TGTGCCACCAGTGATGCAGAGGGGGGTAGCAATCAGCCCCAGCATTTT.

In its sample, this clonotype was seen a few times. The chain employs TRBV20-1 and TRBJ2-3; 14 nucleotides agree with TRBD2. V trimming: 6 bases; J trimming: 6 bases; junction bases outside the gene matches: 11. Germline V gene data show CDR1 as DFQATT and CDR2 as SNEGSKA (reference sequence). The CDR3 is 16 residues long. The DNA for the CDR3 is TGCAGTGCCCTTAGTCAGGGACTAGCGGGAGTCGATACGCAGTATTTT. Translating it yields CSALSQGLAGVDTQYF.

This clonotype has more than one count but fewer than ten. This rearrangement joins TRBV5-1 to TRBJ1-4; D is uncertain. V lost 4 bases to trimming and J lost 5 bases, with 6 bases between them. CDR3 length: 12 amino acids. Germline assignment: CDR1 SGHRS and CDR2 YFSETQ. For the CDR3, the DNA is TGCGCCAGCAGCACCGGCAATGAAAAACTGTTTTTT. Amino acid sequence: CASSTGNEKLFF.

This clonotype was recorded at least ten times. The CDR3 DNA reads TGTGCCAGCAGTTCGTCTGACTTTCGACACAATGAGCAGTTCTTC. Translated: CASSSSDFRHNEQFF. This chain links TRBV12-3 or TRBV12-4 with TRBJ2-1; D gene uncertain. The germline V and J ends were trimmed by 4 bases and 5 bases, with 15 bases remaining between them. CDR3 length: 15 amino acids.